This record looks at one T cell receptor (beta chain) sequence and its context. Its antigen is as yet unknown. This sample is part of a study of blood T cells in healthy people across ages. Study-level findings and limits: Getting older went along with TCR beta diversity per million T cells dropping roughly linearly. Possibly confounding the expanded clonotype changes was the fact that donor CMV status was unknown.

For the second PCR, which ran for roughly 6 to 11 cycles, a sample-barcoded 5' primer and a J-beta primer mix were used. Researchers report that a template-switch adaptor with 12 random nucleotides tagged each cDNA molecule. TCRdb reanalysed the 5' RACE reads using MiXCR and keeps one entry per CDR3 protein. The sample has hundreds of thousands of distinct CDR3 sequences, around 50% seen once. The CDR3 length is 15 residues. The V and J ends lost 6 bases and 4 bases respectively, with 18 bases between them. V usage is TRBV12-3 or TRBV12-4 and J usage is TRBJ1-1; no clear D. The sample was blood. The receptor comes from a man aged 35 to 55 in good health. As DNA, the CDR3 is TGTGCCAGCAGCTTTAGCCACAAACCGGTCACTGAAGCTTTCTTT. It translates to CASSFSHKPVTEAFF.